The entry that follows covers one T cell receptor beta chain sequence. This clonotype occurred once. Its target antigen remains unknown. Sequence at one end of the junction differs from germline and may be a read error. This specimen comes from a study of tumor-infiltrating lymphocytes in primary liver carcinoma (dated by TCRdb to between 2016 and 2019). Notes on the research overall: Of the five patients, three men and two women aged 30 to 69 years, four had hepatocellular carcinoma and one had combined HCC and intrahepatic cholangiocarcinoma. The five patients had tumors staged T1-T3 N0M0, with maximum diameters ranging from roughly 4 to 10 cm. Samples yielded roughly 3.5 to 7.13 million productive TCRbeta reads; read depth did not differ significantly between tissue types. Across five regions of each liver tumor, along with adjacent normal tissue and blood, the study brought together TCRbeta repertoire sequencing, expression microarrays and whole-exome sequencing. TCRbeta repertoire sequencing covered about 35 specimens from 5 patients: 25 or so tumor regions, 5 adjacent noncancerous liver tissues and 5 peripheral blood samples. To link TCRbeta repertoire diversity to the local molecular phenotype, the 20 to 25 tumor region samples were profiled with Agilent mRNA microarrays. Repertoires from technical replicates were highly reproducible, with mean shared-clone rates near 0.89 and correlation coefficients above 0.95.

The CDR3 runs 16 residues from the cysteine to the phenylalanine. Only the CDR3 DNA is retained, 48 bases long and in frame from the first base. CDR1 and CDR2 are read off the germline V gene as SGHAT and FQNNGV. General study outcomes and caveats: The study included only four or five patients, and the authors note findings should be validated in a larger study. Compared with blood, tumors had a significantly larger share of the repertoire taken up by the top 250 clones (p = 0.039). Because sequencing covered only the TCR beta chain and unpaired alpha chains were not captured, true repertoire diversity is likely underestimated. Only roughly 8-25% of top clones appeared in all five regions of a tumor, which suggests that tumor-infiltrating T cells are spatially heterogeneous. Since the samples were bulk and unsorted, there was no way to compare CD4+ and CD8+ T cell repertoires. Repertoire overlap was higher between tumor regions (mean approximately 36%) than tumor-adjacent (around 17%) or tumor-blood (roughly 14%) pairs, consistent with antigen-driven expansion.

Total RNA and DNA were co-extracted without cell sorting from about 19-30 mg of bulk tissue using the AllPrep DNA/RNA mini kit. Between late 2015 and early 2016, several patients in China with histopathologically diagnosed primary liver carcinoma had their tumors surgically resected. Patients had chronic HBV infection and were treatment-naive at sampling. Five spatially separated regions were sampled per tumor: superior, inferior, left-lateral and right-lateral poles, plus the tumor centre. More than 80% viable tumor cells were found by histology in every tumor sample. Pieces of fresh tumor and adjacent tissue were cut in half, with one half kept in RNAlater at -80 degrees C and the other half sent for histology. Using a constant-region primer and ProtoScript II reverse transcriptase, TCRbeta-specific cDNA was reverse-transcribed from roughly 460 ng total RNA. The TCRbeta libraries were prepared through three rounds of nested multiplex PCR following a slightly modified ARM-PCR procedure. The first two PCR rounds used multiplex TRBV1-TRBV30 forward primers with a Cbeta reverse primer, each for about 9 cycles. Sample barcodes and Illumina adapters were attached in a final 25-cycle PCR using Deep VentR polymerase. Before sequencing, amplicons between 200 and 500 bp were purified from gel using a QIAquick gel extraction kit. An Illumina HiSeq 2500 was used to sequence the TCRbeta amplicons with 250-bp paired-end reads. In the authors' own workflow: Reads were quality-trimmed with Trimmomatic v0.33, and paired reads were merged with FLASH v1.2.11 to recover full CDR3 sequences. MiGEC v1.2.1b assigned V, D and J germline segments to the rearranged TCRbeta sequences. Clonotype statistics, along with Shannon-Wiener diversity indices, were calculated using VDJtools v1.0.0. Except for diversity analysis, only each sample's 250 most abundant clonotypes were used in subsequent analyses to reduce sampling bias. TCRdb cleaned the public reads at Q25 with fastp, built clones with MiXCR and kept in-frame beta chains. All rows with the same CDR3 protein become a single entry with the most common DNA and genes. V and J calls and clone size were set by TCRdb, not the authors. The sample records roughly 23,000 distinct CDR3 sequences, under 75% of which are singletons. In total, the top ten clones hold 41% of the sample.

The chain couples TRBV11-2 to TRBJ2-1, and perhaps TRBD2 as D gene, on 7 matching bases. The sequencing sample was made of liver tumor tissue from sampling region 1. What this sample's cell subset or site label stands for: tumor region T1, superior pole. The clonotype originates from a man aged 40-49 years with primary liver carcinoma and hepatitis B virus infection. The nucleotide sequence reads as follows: TGTGCCAGTAGCTCTGGGGGAGGGGGGCGCTTCAATGAGCAGTTCTTC. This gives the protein CASSSGGGGRFNEQFF.